This record concerns one T cell receptor beta chain sequence. Its antigen is not known. Clones were sequenced by immunoSEQ multiplex PCR, and TCRdb holds only the in-frame ones, with some missing. The sample lists 65,000 or so clones, 92% occurring once. Trimming took 5 bases from V and 2 from J; bases not matched to a gene: 5. The CDR3 runs 16 residues. Germline-derived CDR1 and CDR2 are MNHNS and SASEGT. This sample was taken from a study of cytomegalovirus exposure and HLA in healthy donors. For the study at large: Later analysis reported that the 130 or so validation repertoires shared the platform of the approximately 690 first-cohort repertoires. The study, taken as a whole, reports: The investigators catalogued 160 or so TCR beta chains as cytomegalovirus-associated.

Input material: PBMCs. The TCR originated in a young woman in good health and CMV-seronegative. The chain combines TRBV6-1 with TRBJ2-3; 12 bases line up with TRBD2. The CDR3 sequence: CASSKGLAGHTDTQYF. As DNA, the CDR3 is TGTGCCAGCAGTAAAGGACTAGCGGGACACACAGATACGCAGTATTTT.